These 25 T cell receptor beta chains were all obtained from the same sample, sequenced in a study of cytomegalovirus exposure and HLA in healthy donors. Primers: 60 Vbeta forward and 13 Jbeta reverse. TCRdb's copy holds only in-frame clones and misses some; the assay was immunoSEQ multiplex PCR. The repertoire has about 170,000 clones, approximately 80% of them found once; the top ten carry roughly 2.3%. The sequencing input was PBMCs. The receptors stem from a male donor in good health and CMV-seronegative.

With respect to this clone: At one end the junction does not follow the germline gene, possibly because of a read error. The rearrangement joins TRBV6-5 to TRBJ1-2, with D perhaps matching TRBD1 (5 bases). Germline V gives CDR1 MNHEY, CDR2 SVGAGI. The CDR3 sequence is 13 residues long. The CDR3 nucleotides are TGTGCCAGCAAAGACAGAGTTAACTATGGCTACCCCTTC. Its translation is CASKDRVNYGYPF.

This chain links TRBV28 with TRBJ2-7, with TRBD2 matching 12 bases. This CDR3 has 15 residues. J lost 1 base, V lost 8 bases, and 6 bases had no gene match. Germline-derived CDR1 and CDR2 are MDHEN and SYDVKM. CDR3 sequence reads: CASGGLAGKSYEQYF. The CDR3 nucleotides are TGTGCCAGCGGGGGACTAGCGGGTAAATCCTACGAGCAGTACTTC.

The rearrangement uses TRBV7-8 and TRBJ2-7, with 9 bases aligning to TRBD1. This CDR3 has 14 residues. CDR1 and CDR2 from the germline V gene are SGHVS and FQNEAQ. V lost 5 bases to trimming and J lost 2 bases; unmatched junction nucleotides: 4. The chain's CDR3 is CASSPRQGAYEQYF. Written as DNA, the CDR3 is TGTGCCAGCAGCCCGCGACAGGGGGCCTACGAGCAGTACTTC.

The gene calls are TRBV6-1 and TRBJ2-5; D possibly corresponds to TRBD2 (6 bases). CDR1 MNHNS and CDR2 SASEGT come from the germline V gene. Trimming pared 3 bases from V and 0 bases from J, leaving 14 bases between. The CDR3 runs to 16 residues. The CDR3 reads CASSDWATRDQETQYF. The DNA for the CDR3 is TGTGCCAGCAGTGACTGGGCGACTAGGGACCAAGAGACCCAGTACTTC.

For the CDR3, the DNA is TGTGCCAGCAGCTTACGACTAGCGGGTCTAGATACGCAGTATTTT. As protein: CASSLRLAGLDTQYF. The genes are TRBV7-3 and TRBJ2-3; 10 positions match TRBD2. The CDR3 runs 15 residues. Trimming took 2 bases from V and 5 from J; bases not matched to a gene: 4. Germline assignment: CDR1 SGHTA and CDR2 FQGTGA.

This clone has just one count. V gene TRBV4-2 combines with J gene TRBJ2-5, with D unclear. The J call may be incorrect, as the DNA end agrees better with TRBJ2-7. This CDR3 is 15 amino acids long. Germline loops: CDR1 LGHNA, CDR2 YNFKEQ. The CDR3 protein is CASSQDRAGTYEQYF. The CDR3, as DNA: TGTGCCAGCAGCCAAGATCGAGCAGGAACCTACGAGCAGTACTTC.

The chain uses TRBV11-2 and TRBJ2-5, with TRBD1 identical over 11 bases. CDR3 length: 15 residues. The V gene end was trimmed by 5 bases and the J gene end by 5 bases; junction bases not matched to a gene: 7. Germline CDR1 SGHAT, CDR2 FQNNGV. The CDR3 spells CASSPGQGAWETQYF. CDR3 bases: TGTGCCAGCAGCCCAGGACAGGGGGCATGGGAGACCCAGTACTTC.

The gene calls are TRBV2 and TRBJ2-1; D gene unclear. Germline V gene lookup returns CDR1 SNHLY and CDR2 FYNNEI. V was clipped by 6 bases and J by 3 bases, with 15 bases between them. There are 15 residues in the CDR3. In DNA, the CDR3 is TGTGCCAGCAGGCCCACTAACGGAGACTACAATGAGCAGTTCTTC. Its translation: CASRPTNGDYNEQFF.

This clone has a single count. J is TRBJ2-5 and V is TRBV5-4, with D possibly being TRBD2 (6 bases). The germline gives CDR1 SGHNT, CDR2 YYREEE (reference sequence). The V end was cut by 0 bases, the J end by 2 bases, with 14 bases between. This CDR3 has 16 residues. CDR3 protein: CASSLEPGTQQETQYF. For the CDR3, the DNA is TGTGCCAGCAGCTTGGAGCCCGGGACTCAGCAAGAGACCCAGTACTTC.

J is TRBJ2-3 and V is TRBV15, with 10 bases aligning to TRBD1. CDR1 is LNHNV and CDR2 is YYDKDF in the germline V gene (reference sequence). The CDR3 covers 16 residues. V trimming: 1 base; J trimming: 5 bases; junction bases outside the gene matches: 6. The chain's CDR3 is CATSRGSGQGLDTQYF. The CDR3 DNA reads TGTGCCACCAGCAGAGGCTCGGGACAGGGGTTAGATACGCAGTATTTT.

This sequence joins TRBV2 and TRBJ1-2; D is uncertain. The CDR3 has 12 residues. Between the trimmed V and J ends, which lost 7 bases and 3 bases, there was a span of 9 bases. The germline V gene has CDR1 SNHLY and CDR2 FYNNEI. Here the CDR3 reads CASMGHHYGYTF. CDR3 DNA sequence: TGTGCCAGCATGGGCCACCACTATGGCTACACCTTC.

This clone was picked up a small number of times. The rearrangement links TRBV6-1 to TRBJ1-5; D unclear. CDR1 is MNHNS and CDR2 is SASEGT in the germline V gene. With 6 bases removed from V and 0 bases from J, the gap between germline ends came to 12 bases. The CDR3 is made up of 15 amino acids. CDR3 protein: CASRKGDDSNQPQHF. CDR3 bases: TGTGCCAGCAGGAAAGGAGACGATAGCAATCAGCCCCAGCATTTT.

The rearrangement joins TRBV7-2 to TRBJ2-2, with a tentative D call TRBD1 (5 bases). The CDR3 length is 13 residues. Germline CDR1 is SGHTA and CDR2 is FQGNSA. Trimming removed 4 bases at V and 3 bases at J, with 6 bases between. CDR3 nucleotides: TGTGCCAGCAGCTCGACAGACACCGGGGAGCTGTTTTTT. Translating it yields CASSSTDTGELFF. The whole variable domain, filled in from reference TRBV7-2 and TRBJ2-2, reads GAGVSQSPSNKVTEKGKDVELRCDPISGHTALYWYRQSLGQGLEFLIYFQGNSAPDKSGLPSDRFSAERTGGSVSTLTIQRTQQEDSAVYLCASSSTDTGELFFGEGSRLTVL.

This chain uses TRBV27 with TRBJ2-7; D possibly corresponds to TRBD2 (5 bases). V was clipped by 2 bases and J by 2 bases, with 10 bases between them. The CDR3 is 14 residues long. Germline CDR1 MNHEY, CDR2 SMNVEV (reference sequence). The CDR3 DNA reads as TGTGCCAGCAGTTTACAACCGGGAACCTACGAGCAGTACTTC. This sequence encodes CASSLQPGTYEQYF.

This clone occurred once. The junction does not match germline at one end; this may be a read error. The chain joins TRBV4-1 to TRBJ1-2; TRBD1 is a possible D gene (5 bases). The germline CDR1 and CDR2 sequences are MGHRA and YSYEKL. The CDR3 is made up of 14 amino acids. CDR3 residues: CASSQELGFWGYPF. CDR3 sequence (DNA): TGCGCCAGCAGCCAAGAACTTGGGTTCTGGGGCTACCCCTTC.

This chain joins TRBV28 and TRBJ1-5; D gene uncertain. Trimming took off 6 bases at V and 4 bases at J, with 19 bases between the two ends. The germline V gene encodes CDR1 MDHEN and CDR2 SYDVKM. The CDR3 has 16 residues. In DNA, the CDR3 is TGTGCCAGCAGGTTGCTTGCGTGGGGAGGGAATCAGCCCCAGCATTTT. Residues: CASRLLAWGGNQPQHF.

V usage is TRBV29-1 and J usage is TRBJ1-1; no firm D call. V dropped 4 bases and J dropped 0 bases, with 9 bases sitting between them. The CDR3 is 13 amino acids. Germline lookup yields CDR1 SQVTM and CDR2 ANQGSEA. CDR3 sequence (DNA): TGCAGCGTTGTGGTAGCTCTGAACACTGAAGCTTTCTTT. Residues: CSVVVALNTEAFF. Filled out from reference TRBV29-1 and TRBJ1-1, the complete variable domain reads SAVISQKPSRDICQRGTSLTIQCQVDSQVTMMFWYRQQPGQSLTLIATANQGSEATYESGFVIDKFPISRPNLTFSTLTVSNMSPEDSSIYLCSVVVALNTEAFFGQGTRLTVV.

V gene TRBV7-3 combines with J gene TRBJ1-1; 7 nucleotides align to TRBD1. V lost 11 bases to trimming and J lost 1 base; unmatched junction nucleotides: 7. CDR3 length equals 13 residues. The germline V gene encodes CDR1 SGHTA and CDR2 FQGTGA. CDR3 nucleotides: TGTGCCTCCAAGGGGGCACGGAACACTGAAGCTTTCTTT. Its protein is CASKGARNTEAFF.

This chain links TRBV10-3 with TRBJ1-5; weak D call: TRBD1 (6 bases). The CDR3 contains 15 residues. Trimming left V 8 bases short and J 1 base short, with 15 bases between. In germline, CDR1 is ENHRY, CDR2 SYGVKD. The CDR3 DNA is TGTGCCATCTCCGAGGGGGAGGGGAGCAATCAGCCCCAGCATTTT. Translation: CAISEGEGSNQPQHF.

The rearrangement links TRBV27 to TRBJ1-1, with D unresolved. V lost 5 bases and J lost 1, with 8 bases in between. Germline lookup yields CDR1 MNHEY and CDR2 SMNVEV (reference sequence). The length of the CDR3 is 13 residues. The CDR3 DNA follows: TGTGCCAGCAGTCGATCAGGGAACACTGAAGCTTTCTTT. Encoded protein: CASSRSGNTEAFF.

The chain is built from TRBV19 and TRBJ2-7; 9 nucleotides agree with TRBD1. This CDR3 is built from 14 residues. V was clipped by 7 bases and J by 3 bases; unmatched bases: 7. Germline V gene lookup returns CDR1 LNHDA and CDR2 SQIVND (reference sequence). This chain's CDR3 is CASKRRDRDYEQYF. The CDR3 DNA follows: TGTGCCAGTAAACGCCGGGACAGGGACTACGAGCAGTACTTC.

CDR3 bases: TGTGCCAGCAGCTTAACGTCTGGACCTAGGGGAGATACGCAGTATTTT. It translates to CASSLTSGPRGDTQYF. This rearrangement joins TRBV7-3 to TRBJ2-3; tentative D call: TRBD1 (5 bases). Germline CDR1 reads SGHTA; CDR2 reads FQGTGA. The CDR3 is 16 residues long. V gave up 0 bases and J gave up 5 bases, with 15 bases separating them.

The chain recombines TRBV11-2 with TRBJ2-7; D remains unclear. Trimming took off 2 bases at V and 0 bases at J, with 8 bases between the two ends. CDR1 SGHAT and CDR2 FQNNGV come from the germline V gene. This CDR3 is 14 amino acids long. CDR3 in amino acids: CASSLRSSSYEQYF. For the CDR3, the DNA is TGTGCCAGCAGCTTAAGGAGCAGCTCCTACGAGCAGTACTTC.

A remark on this clone: One end of the junction does not line up with germline, which may come from a read error. The chain uses TRBV30 and TRBJ1-2, with TRBD1 identical over 12 bases. From germline, CDR1 is GTSNPN and CDR2 SVGIG (reference sequence). The CDR3 is made up of 17 amino acids. In nucleotides, the CDR3 is TGTGCCTGGAGTGTACTGGTAGGGACAGGGGGCAGTCATGGCTACCCCTTC. This encodes CAWSVLVGTGGSHGYPF.

This clone was counted between two and nine times. The V and J genes are TRBV5-4 and TRBJ1-5; D gene ambiguous. CDR1 and CDR2 (germline): SGHNT, YYREEE (reference sequence). The CDR3 sequence is 12 residues long. V was shortened by 7 bases and J by 0 bases, with 5 bases between the two germline ends. Here the CDR3 reads CASSYSNQPQHF. The CDR3 DNA sequence: TGTGCCAGCTCGTATAGCAATCAGCCCCAGCATTTT. Complete variable domain (other parts from reference TRBV5-4 and TRBJ1-5): ETGVTQSPTHLIKTRGQQVTLRCSSQSGHNTVSWYQQALGQGPQFIFQYYREEENGRGNFPPRFSGLQFPNYSSELNVNALELDDSALYLCASSYSNQPQHFGDGTRLSIL.